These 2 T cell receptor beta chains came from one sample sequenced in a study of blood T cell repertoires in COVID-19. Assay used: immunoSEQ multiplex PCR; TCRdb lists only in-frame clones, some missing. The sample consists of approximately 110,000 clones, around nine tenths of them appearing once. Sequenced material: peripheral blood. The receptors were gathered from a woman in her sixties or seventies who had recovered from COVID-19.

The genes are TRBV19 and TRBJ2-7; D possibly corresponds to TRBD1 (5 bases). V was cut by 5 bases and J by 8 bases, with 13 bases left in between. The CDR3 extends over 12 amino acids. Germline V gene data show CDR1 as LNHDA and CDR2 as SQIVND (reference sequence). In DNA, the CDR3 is TGTGCCAGTAGTTCCTCTTGGGGCCAGCAGTACTTC. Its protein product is CASSSSWGQQYF.

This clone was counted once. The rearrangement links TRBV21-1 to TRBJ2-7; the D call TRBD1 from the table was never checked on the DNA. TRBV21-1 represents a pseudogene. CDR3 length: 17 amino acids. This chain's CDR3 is CASSISSRQKTSYEQYF. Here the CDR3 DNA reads TGTGCCAGCAGCATCAGTTCCAGGCAAAAAACCTCCTACGAGCAGTACTTC.